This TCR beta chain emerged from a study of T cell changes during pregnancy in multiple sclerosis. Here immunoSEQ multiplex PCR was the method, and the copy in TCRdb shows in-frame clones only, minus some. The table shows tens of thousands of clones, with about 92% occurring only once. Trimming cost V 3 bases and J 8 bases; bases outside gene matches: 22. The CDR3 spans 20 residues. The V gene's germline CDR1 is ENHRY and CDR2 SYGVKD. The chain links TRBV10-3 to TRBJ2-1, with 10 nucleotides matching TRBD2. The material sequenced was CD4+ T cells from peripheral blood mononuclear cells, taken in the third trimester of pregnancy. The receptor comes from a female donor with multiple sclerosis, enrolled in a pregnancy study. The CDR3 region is CAISDPLRGRVTSGKDEQFF. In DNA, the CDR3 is TGTGCCATCAGTGACCCACTTAGGGGGCGGGTCACTAGCGGGAAGGATGAGCAGTTCTTC.